This T cell receptor beta chain is drawn from a study of shared clonotypes between healthy human individuals. Trimming cost V 1 base and J 2 bases; bases outside gene matches: 10. This CDR3 has 17 residues. Germline V lookup: CDR1 PRHDT, CDR2 FYEKMQ (reference sequence). Using immunoSEQ multiplex PCR, the repertoire was profiled, and TCRdb retains in-frame clones only, with some absent. The repertoire has more than 2 million clones, 93% of them found once; the top ten carry 1.5% to 2%. The naive CD8 subset, CD45RO-negative cells positively selected for CCR7, excluded terminally differentiated effector memory CD45RA+ cells.

The TCR originated in a man aged 18 to 29 in good health. Some clones in this sample may be carry-over from other donors' samples. Sequencing was performed on naive CD8+ T cells from PBMCs. The genes are TRBV13 and TRBJ2-7; 8 bases are shared with TRBD1. The CDR3 region has the DNA TGTGCCAGCAGCTTAGTCCCAGGGGGCGTGAAAACCTACGAGCAGTACTTC. This translates into CASSLVPGGVKTYEQYF.